A selection of T cell receptor beta chains follows, all from one sample in a study of CD8 T cells in Susac syndrome. TCRdb passed the immunoSEQ multiplex PCR reads through MiXCR, listing each CDR3 protein once. The table records approximately 190,000 distinct CDR3 sequences, 95% of them present only once. The sample comprised CD8+ T cells from PBMCs. These TCRs come from a human donor with Susac syndrome. Each CDR3 is given with its conserved first and last residue. Fields, in order: V gene, J gene, D gene, clone size, CDR3 DNA, CDR3 protein. D genes are given only for firm matches. Rows may omit the clone size; those that give it use once, few, many or a size class.

V gene: TRBV3-1; J gene: TRBJ2-7; D gene: .; clone size: .; CDR3 DNA: TGTGCCAGCAGCCAAGTATCGGACGGGACCTACGAGCAGTACTTC; CDR3 protein: CASSQVSDGTYEQYF
V gene: TRBV4-1; J gene: TRBJ1-5; D gene: TRBD1; clone size: .; CDR3 DNA: TGCGCCAGCAGCCAACGTCAGGGGGCAGGGCAGCCCCAGCATTTT; CDR3 protein: CASSQRQGAGQPQHF
V gene: TRBV13; J gene: TRBJ1-1; D gene: .; clone size: .; CDR3 DNA: TGTGCCAGCAGCCCCGACACCTCCCAGGAATGGGCTTTCTTT; CDR3 protein: CASSPDTSQEWAFF
V gene: TRBV28; J gene: TRBJ2-1; D gene: TRBD1; clone size: .; CDR3 DNA: TGTGCCAGCAGTTTAACAGGACAGGGAGGCAATGAGCAGTTCTTC; CDR3 protein: CASSLTGQGGNEQFF
V gene: TRBV7-9; J gene: TRBJ2-3; D gene: TRBD1; clone size: .; CDR3 DNA: TGTGCCAGCAGCACTCCTGGGACAGGGCTTCGAGATACGCAGTATTTT; CDR3 protein: CASSTPGTGLRDTQYF
V gene: TRBV30; J gene: TRBJ1-1; D gene: TRBD1; clone size: once; CDR3 DNA: TGTGCCTGGAGTGATGCGTGGACAGGTAACACTGAAGCTTTCTTT; CDR3 protein: CAWSDAWTGNTEAFF
V gene: TRBV4-1; J gene: TRBJ2-4; D gene: .; clone size: .; CDR3 DNA: TGCGCCAGCAGCCAAGTTGGCGACATTCAGTACTTC; CDR3 protein: CASSQVGDIQYF
V gene: TRBV3-1; J gene: TRBJ1-1; D gene: TRBD1; clone size: .; CDR3 DNA: TGTGCCAGCAGCCACCAGACAGGGGGTAACACTGAAGCTTTCTTT; CDR3 protein: CASSHQTGGNTEAFF
V gene: TRBV28; J gene: TRBJ1-4; D gene: .; clone size: .; CDR3 DNA: TGTGCCAGCAGTACCCGGGACATTGCAACTAATGAAAAACTGTTTTTT; CDR3 protein: CASSTRDIATNEKLFF
V gene: TRBV13; J gene: TRBJ2-7; D gene: TRBD2; clone size: .; CDR3 DNA: TGTGCCAGCAGCTGGGGTGGAGCGGGAGATCACGAGCAGTACTTC; CDR3 protein: CASSWGGAGDHEQYF
V gene: TRBV29-1; J gene: TRBJ2-3; D gene: TRBD2; clone size: .; CDR3 DNA: TGCAGCGTGCCCCGGACTAGCGGAAGGGCAGATACGCAGTATTTT; CDR3 protein: CSVPRTSGRADTQYF
V gene: TRBV2; J gene: TRBJ1-6; D gene: .; clone size: .; CDR3 DNA: TGTGCCAGCAGTCGTGGTGCGGGGGCGAACTCACCCCTCCACTTT; CDR3 protein: CASSRGAGANSPLHF
V gene: TRBV7-2; J gene: TRBJ2-3; D gene: .; clone size: .; CDR3 DNA: TGTGCCAGCAGCTTACTGGACAGCCCCGCAGATACGCAGTATTTT; CDR3 protein: CASSLLDSPADTQYF
V gene: TRBV11-2; J gene: TRBJ2-7; D gene: .; clone size: .; CDR3 DNA: TGTGCCAGCAGTTTTCACACCAGAACAAACGAGCAGTACTTC; CDR3 protein: CASSFHTRTNEQYF
V gene: TRBV2; J gene: TRBJ1-4; D gene: .; clone size: .; CDR3 DNA: TGTGCCAGCAGTCGGGGGGAAGGTGAAAAACTGTTTTTT; CDR3 protein: CASSRGEGEKLFF
V gene: TRBV9; J gene: TRBJ1-1; D gene: TRBD1; clone size: .; CDR3 DNA: TGTGCCAGCAGCGACGGACAGGGGGGGGCGAACACTGAAGCTTTCTTT; CDR3 protein: CASSDGQGGANTEAFF
V gene: TRBV25-1; J gene: TRBJ2-5; D gene: .; clone size: .; CDR3 DNA: TGTGCCAGCAGTGAATTTGCCGGGGTGGCTGGTCTGCAAGAGACCCAGTACTTC; CDR3 protein: CASSEFAGVAGLQETQYF
V gene: TRBV3-1; J gene: TRBJ2-2; D gene: .; clone size: .; CDR3 DNA: TGTGCCAGCAGCCAAGGTGGTAGCTACGCGAACACCGGGGAGCTGTTTTTT; CDR3 protein: CASSQGGSYANTGELFF
V gene: TRBV5-4; J gene: TRBJ1-2; D gene: TRBD1; clone size: .; CDR3 DNA: TGTGCCAGCAGCCAACCGACAGGGGCGGATAACTATGGCTACACCTTC; CDR3 protein: CASSQPTGADNYGYTF
V gene: TRBV6-1; J gene: TRBJ2-3; D gene: TRBD2; clone size: .; CDR3 DNA: TGTGCCAGCACCCTAACTAGCGGGAGCCGTGCAGATACGCAGTATTTT; CDR3 protein: CASTLTSGSRADTQYF
V gene: TRBV7-2; J gene: TRBJ2-5; D gene: TRBD2; clone size: .; CDR3 DNA: TGTGCCAGCAGCTTAAACCTAGCGGGGCAAGAGACCCAGTACTTC; CDR3 protein: CASSLNLAGQETQYF
V gene: TRBV27; J gene: TRBJ2-7; D gene: .; clone size: .; CDR3 DNA: TGTGCCAGCAGTCATGGAGATACTCCCTACGAGCAGTACTTC; CDR3 protein: CASSHGDTPYEQYF
V gene: TRBV2; J gene: TRBJ2-7; D gene: TRBD2; clone size: .; CDR3 DNA: TGTGCCAGCAGTGAAGCGCTGGGACTAAAGTACGAGCAGTACTTC; CDR3 protein: CASSEALGLKYEQYF
V gene: TRBV7-4; J gene: TRBJ1-5; D gene: .; clone size: .; CDR3 DNA: TGTGCCAGCAGCTTAGTGGGCAGGGAGTACCAGCCCCAGCATTTT; CDR3 protein: CASSLVGREYQPQHF
V gene: TRBV20-1; J gene: TRBJ2-7; D gene: TRBD1; clone size: .; CDR3 DNA: TGCAGTGCTAGCCCCGGGACAGGGGTCTACGAGCAGTACTTC; CDR3 protein: CSASPGTGVYEQYF
V gene: TRBV9; J gene: TRBJ2-1; D gene: .; clone size: once; CDR3 DNA: TGTGCCAGCAGCGTAGTAGGGGGGAACTATAACAATGAGCAGTTCTTC; CDR3 protein: CASSVVGGNYNNEQFF
V gene: TRBV9; J gene: TRBJ2-1; D gene: .; clone size: .; CDR3 DNA: TGTGCCAGCAGCGTATCGGCCAGCCAAAACAATGAGCAGTTCTTC; CDR3 protein: CASSVSASQNNEQFF
V gene: TRBV19; J gene: TRBJ1-6; D gene: .; clone size: .; CDR3 DNA: TGTGCCAGTAGTTACGAGGGAACCAATTCACCCCTCCACTTT; CDR3 protein: CASSYEGTNSPLHF
V gene: TRBV27; J gene: TRBJ1-2; D gene: .; clone size: .; CDR3 DNA: TGTGCCAGCAGTTTTAAGGGGTTCGCCTATGGCTACACCTTC; CDR3 protein: CASSFKGFAYGYTF
V gene: TRBV2; J gene: TRBJ1-1; D gene: .; clone size: .; CDR3 DNA: TGTGCCAGCAGTGACCTAGCTTCACAGTATGAAGCTTTCTTT; CDR3 protein: CASSDLASQYEAFF
V gene: TRBV7-9; J gene: TRBJ2-5; D gene: .; clone size: .; CDR3 DNA: TGTGCCAGCAGCCCAGACGGTCTCCAAGAGACCCAGTACTTC; CDR3 protein: CASSPDGLQETQYF
V gene: TRBV5-6; J gene: TRBJ2-7; D gene: TRBD2; clone size: .; CDR3 DNA: TGTGCCAGCAGCCAACTAGCGGGAGAGGCCTACGAGCAGTACTTC; CDR3 protein: CASSQLAGEAYEQYF
V gene: TRBV27; J gene: TRBJ1-2; D gene: .; clone size: .; CDR3 DNA: TGTGCCAGCAGGAGCAATTATGGCTACACCTTC; CDR3 protein: CASRSNYGYTF
V gene: TRBV6-5; J gene: TRBJ2-4; D gene: TRBD2; clone size: few; CDR3 DNA: TGTGCCAGCAGTTTTAAAGCGGGGGGGGCCAAAAACATTCAGTACTTC; CDR3 protein: CASSFKAGGAKNIQYF
V gene: TRBV20-1; J gene: TRBJ2-1; D gene: .; clone size: .; CDR3 DNA: TGCAGTGCCGAGAAGGGGAATGAGCAGTTCTTC; CDR3 protein: CSAEKGNEQFF
V gene: TRBV7-2; J gene: TRBJ1-5; D gene: .; clone size: .; CDR3 DNA: TGTGCCAGCAGCTTAGGTTTGTCGGGGTTCAATCAGCCCCAGCATTTT; CDR3 protein: CASSLGLSGFNQPQHF
V gene: TRBV12-3/TRBV12-4; J gene: TRBJ1-2; D gene: .; clone size: few; CDR3 DNA: TGTGCCAGCAGTTTAAAGGGGAACTATGGCTACACCTTC; CDR3 protein: CASSLKGNYGYTF
V gene: TRBV24-1; J gene: TRBJ2-1; D gene: TRBD2; clone size: .; CDR3 DNA: TGTGCCACCAGTGACGGGACTAGCGGGTACAATGAGCAGTTCTTC; CDR3 protein: CATSDGTSGYNEQFF
V gene: TRBV4-1; J gene: TRBJ2-6; D gene: TRBD2; clone size: .; CDR3 DNA: TGCGCCAGCAGACCCCTCGGGAGGGACTCTGGGGCCAACGTCCTGACTTTC; CDR3 protein: CASRPLGRDSGANVLTF
V gene: TRBV20-1; J gene: TRBJ1-2; D gene: .; clone size: .; CDR3 DNA: TGCAGTGCCGGGGACGATGAAGGCTATGGCTACACCTTC; CDR3 protein: CSAGDDEGYGYTF
V gene: TRBV6-2/TRBV6-3; J gene: TRBJ2-2; D gene: TRBD2; clone size: .; CDR3 DNA: TGTGCCAGCAGTTCCTGGACTAGCGGGGCCATCGCAGGGGAGCTGTTTTTT; CDR3 protein: CASSSWTSGAIAGELFF
V gene: TRBV5-1; J gene: TRBJ1-2; D gene: .; clone size: .; CDR3 DNA: TGCGCCAGCAGCTTGGCGGCGGATAATAACTATGGCTACACCTTC; CDR3 protein: CASSLAADNNYGYTF
V gene: TRBV28; J gene: TRBJ2-5; D gene: .; clone size: .; CDR3 DNA: TGTGCCGCTGGAGAAGGAGAGACCCAGTACTTC; CDR3 protein: CAAGEGETQYF
V gene: TRBV7-2; J gene: TRBJ2-7; D gene: .; clone size: few; CDR3 DNA: TGTGCCAGCAGCCCGCAGACAGGCTACGAGCAGTACTTC; CDR3 protein: CASSPQTGYEQYF
V gene: TRBV5-1; J gene: TRBJ2-7; D gene: .; clone size: .; CDR3 DNA: TGCGCCAGCAGCTCCCCCACGGACAGATACGAGCAGTACTTC; CDR3 protein: CASSSPTDRYEQYF
V gene: TRBV9; J gene: TRBJ2-7; D gene: .; clone size: .; CDR3 DNA: TGTGCCAGCAGCGTAGCAAGCGCCTACGAGCAGTACTTC; CDR3 protein: CASSVASAYEQYF
V gene: TRBV6-4; J gene: TRBJ2-3; D gene: .; clone size: .; CDR3 DNA: TGTGCCAGCAGTGACCGTCCTCACACAGATACGCAGTATTTT; CDR3 protein: CASSDRPHTDTQYF
V gene: TRBV28; J gene: TRBJ2-3; D gene: TRBD1; clone size: .; CDR3 DNA: TGTGCCAGCAGTGGGACAGGTGTCACAGATACGCAGTATTTT; CDR3 protein: CASSGTGVTDTQYF
V gene: TRBV25-1; J gene: TRBJ2-7; D gene: TRBD2; clone size: .; CDR3 DNA: TGTGCCAGCAGTGAAAGGAGGACTAGCGGCTACTACGAGCAGTACTTC; CDR3 protein: CASSERRTSGYYEQYF
V gene: TRBV6-5; J gene: TRBJ1-1; D gene: .; clone size: .; CDR3 DNA: TGTGCCACCCGACTGGAACGGGGCACTGAAGCTTTCTTT; CDR3 protein: CATRLERGTEAFF